This is a list of T cell receptor beta chains from one sample in a study of T cells in Graves' hyperthyroidism and ophthalmopathy. TCRdb re-derived calls from the multiplex PCR reads in MiXCR, one entry per CDR3 protein. Here the sample spans about 320,000 distinct CDR3 sequences, about 15% being singletons. Sequenced input: blood. The receptors were sampled from a man aged 30 to 39 with Graves' hyperthyroidism. The CDR3 runs from the conserved cysteine through the conserved F or W. Each record gives: clone size, J gene, V gene, D gene, CDR3 DNA, CDR3 protein. The D gene is left open where the match is weak. Clone size is shown for a subset of rows, as once, few, many or a class of expanded clone.

many TRBJ2-2 TRBV3-1 - TGTGCCAGCAGCCAATTACGGGGGAGCGGCACCGGGGAGCTGTTTTTT CASSQLRGSGTGELFF
many TRBJ2-7 TRBV7-9 - TGTGCCAGCAGCTTAGGGCCGGCGGGACCGTACGAGCAGTACTTC CASSLGPAGPYEQYF
few TRBJ2-1 TRBV29-1 - TGCAGCGCGGACGGAAACTACAATGAGCAGTTCTTC CSADGNYNEQFF
many TRBJ2-1 TRBV2 - TGTGCCAGCAGTATACAGGGTACGGATGAGCAGTTCTTC CASSIQGTDEQFF
many TRBJ2-7 TRBV12-3/TRBV12-4 - TGTGCCAGCAGTCCCCGGTACGAGCAGTACTTC CASSPRYEQYF
many TRBJ1-2 TRBV30 - TGTGCCTGGAGTACCCAGGGGCCCCGGTCTGGCTACACCTTC CAWSTQGPRSGYTF
many TRBJ1-1 TRBV3-1 - TGTGCCAGCAGCCATGTGAACACTGAAGCTTTCTTT CASSHVNTEAFF
- TRBJ2-1 TRBV15 - TGTGCCACTCAGGGGGGGACTAAGGGGGGCAATGAGCAGTTCTTC CATQGGTKGGNEQFF
few TRBJ2-1 TRBV6-4 - TGTGCCAGCAGTGACTCCATGAGTGGGGGGAATGAGCAGTTCTTC CASSDSMSGGNEQFF
- TRBJ2-5 TRBV5-1 TRBD1 TGCGCCAGCAGCTGGACAGGGGGCATGTTGGAGACCCAGTACTTC CASSWTGGMLETQYF
many TRBJ2-7 TRBV10-2 TRBD2 TGCGCCAGCAGCCCGGGACTAGCGGGAGCCAACGAGCAGTACTTC CASSPGLAGANEQYF
few TRBJ2-1 TRBV14 - TGTGCCAGCAGCGTAGCGGTCTCCTACAATGAGCAGTTCTTC CASSVAVSYNEQFF
few TRBJ2-7 TRBV3-1 - TGTGCCAGCAGCCTGTCCGGGACGGCCTACGAGCAGTACTTC CASSLSGTAYEQYF
few TRBJ2-3 TRBV20-1 - TGCAGTGCTAGAGAGCCGGGCCTACGGGGAGATACGCAGTATTTT CSAREPGLRGDTQYF
few TRBJ2-2 TRBV7-9 - TGTGCCAGCAGCCCAGTGCGGGTGCACACCGGGGAGCTGTTTTTT CASSPVRVHTGELFF
few TRBJ2-5 TRBV10-3 TRBD2 TGTGCCATCAGTCGGGGACTAGCACTGGAGACCCAGTACTTC CAISRGLALETQYF
many TRBJ1-1 TRBV9 - TGTGCCAGCAGCGTAGGCCCTTTCGAGAACACTGAAGCTTTCTTT CASSVGPFENTEAFF
- TRBJ2-2 TRBV19 TRBD1 TGTGCCAGTAGTATACCGGACAGGGGGTATGCCGGGGAGCTGTTTTTT CASSIPDRGYAGELFF
many TRBJ2-7 TRBV18 TRBD2 TGTGCCAGCTCACCGGACGGCGGGAGGGCCGACGAGCAGTACTTC CASSPDGGRADEQYF
few TRBJ2-7 TRBV6-1 - TGTGCCAGCAGTGCAGGGTCCTCGAGCTACGAGCAGTACTTC CASSAGSSSYEQYF
many TRBJ2-5 TRBV5-1 - TGCGCCAGCAGCCCGAGACTCCAAGAGACCCAGTACTTC CASSPRLQETQYF
few TRBJ2-5 TRBV27 - TGTGCCAGCAGTCCCCGGGGTCTAATACAAGAGACCCAGTACTTC CASSPRGLIQETQYF
many TRBJ2-1 TRBV5-1 TRBD2 TGCGCCAGCAGCTTGACGACTAGCGGGAGTACGTCTGAGCAGTTCTTC CASSLTTSGSTSEQFF
once TRBJ1-1 TRBV28 TRBD1 TGTGCCAGCAGTTTACGGGACAGGGTGTCGAACACTGAAGCTTTCTTT CASSLRDRVSNTEAFF
few TRBJ2-2 TRBV5-8 TRBD2 TGTGCCAGCAGCAATGGACTAGCCTCGAACACCGGGGAGCTGTTTTTT CASSNGLASNTGELFF
many TRBJ1-1 TRBV10-3 TRBD1 TGTGCCAGCTCGGACAGGGTCGGCACTGAAGCTTTCTTT CASSDRVGTEAFF
many TRBJ2-7 TRBV15 - TGTGCCACCCTTCCGTTGGGGGAGGAATACTACGAGCAGTACTTC CATLPLGEEYYEQYF
- TRBJ2-1 TRBV7-9 - TGTGCCGGCAGCCCTAGAAGGAGCTCCTACAATGAGCAGTTCTTC CAGSPRRSSYNEQFF
many TRBJ1-1 TRBV7-8 - TGTGCCAGCAGCCCGCGACAGACCATGAACACTGAAGCTTTCTTT CASSPRQTMNTEAFF
- TRBJ1-6 TRBV5-1 - TGCGCCAGCAGACGGGACGGGGGTTCACCCCTCCACTTT CASRRDGGSPLHF
many TRBJ2-3 TRBV20-1 TRBD2 TGCAGTGCTACCGAACTAGCGGGAGACGTACCGCAGTATTTT CSATELAGDVPQYF
- TRBJ2-7 TRBV12-3/TRBV12-4 TRBD1 TGTGCCAGCAGTCTATCAGGGGGTGGGTCCGACGAGCAGTACTTC CASSLSGGGSDEQYF
many TRBJ2-7 TRBV10-3 - TGTGCCATCAGTGACAGAGACAGGAACTTAAGGCCCGAGCAGTACTTC CAISDRDRNLRPEQYF
- TRBJ1-6 TRBV7-9 - TGTGCCAGCACCGCAGGGAGGGATAATTCACCCCTCCACTTT CASTAGRDNSPLHF
few TRBJ2-1 TRBV7-2 TRBD2 TGTGCCAGCAGCCGACCTCTAGCGGGAGCGTACAATGAGCAGTTCTTC CASSRPLAGAYNEQFF
many TRBJ2-7 TRBV7-9 TRBD1 TGTGCCAGCAGCCCGGACAGGTTCCACGAGCAGTACTTC CASSPDRFHEQYF
many TRBJ2-1 TRBV7-9 TRBD1 TGTGCCAGCAGGGACAGGGGGCTAAATGAGCAGTTCTTC CASRDRGLNEQFF
many TRBJ1-2 TRBV12-3/TRBV12-4 TRBD1 TGTGCCAGCAGTGTATCCGGGACAGGGTCATCCACCTTC CASSVSGTGSSTF
- TRBJ2-3 TRBV11-2 - TGTGCCAGCAGCCGTAGCTCCGGGTATACGCAGTATTTT CASSRSSGYTQYF
few TRBJ2-7 TRBV9 TRBD2 TGTGCCAGCAGCGTCTTACGAGAGGATAGCGGGAGAGACCTGAATAACTACGAGCAGTACTTC CASSVLREDSGRDLNNYEQYF
many TRBJ2-2 TRBV11-2 TRBD2 TGTGCCAGCACCGGGACTAGTGACACCGGGGAGCTGTTTTTT CASTGTSDTGELFF
few TRBJ2-3 TRBV5-1 - TGCGCCAGCAGCTTAGTCGACCCCCAGGAGACGCAGTATTTT CASSLVDPQETQYF
- TRBJ1-4 TRBV4-1 - TGCGCCAGCAGCCAAGGGTGGCGCGCCGGGGGTGAAAAACTGTTTTTT CASSQGWRAGGEKLFF
- TRBJ2-7 TRBV9 - TGTGCCAGCAGCGCCGAGAGTGGTTCCTACGAGCAGTACTTC CASSAESGSYEQYF
many TRBJ2-3 TRBV5-1 TRBD1 TGCGCCAGCAGCTCTTTGACAGGGACCACAGATACGCAGTATTTT CASSSLTGTTDTQYF
- TRBJ2-1 TRBV7-3 - TGTGCCAGCAGCTTAGACCCCGGAGGACGCGAGCAGTTCTTC CASSLDPGGREQFF
- TRBJ1-1 TRBV11-2 - TGTGCCAGCAGCCCCCGTGGGGGGAACACTGAAGCTTTCTTT CASSPRGGNTEAFF
- TRBJ2-1 TRBV10-3 TRBD1 TGTGCCACCAAGGAAGGACAGGGACGAGAGCAGTTCTTC CATKEGQGREQFF
- TRBJ1-2 TRBV15 - TGTGCCACCAGCAGAGATGGGTCGGTTAACTATGGCTACACCTTC CATSRDGSVNYGYTF
many TRBJ2-7 TRBV2 - TGTGCCAGCGGGGGGACGGTCACCTACGAGCAGTACTTC CASGGTVTYEQYF
many TRBJ2-1 TRBV6-6 - TGTGCCAGCAGTTACAAGGGGGGCCTCTACAATGAGCAGTTCTTC CASSYKGGLYNEQFF
- TRBJ2-7 TRBV29-1 TRBD2 TGCAGCGCCAGAGCGGGAGACGGGCGCGAGCAGTACTTC CSARAGDGREQYF
- TRBJ2-1 TRBV28 - TGTGCCAGCAGTTGGGGGTATGAGCAGTTCTTC CASSWGYEQFF
many TRBJ2-3 TRBV3-1 - TGTGCCAGCAGCCGGGGCGGCAGAGATACGCAGTATTTT CASSRGGRDTQYF
- TRBJ2-7 TRBV19 TRBD2 TGTGCCAGTAGTCCATTAGCGGGAGGGCCACTGGACGAGCAGTACTTC CASSPLAGGPLDEQYF
- TRBJ2-3 TRBV9 - TGTGCCAGCAGCGTAGCTGATGGGGGAGATACGCAGTATTTT CASSVADGGDTQYF
- TRBJ2-1 TRBV29-1 - TGCAGCGTTGATTGGGAGGGGGGTGAGCAGTTCTTC CSVDWEGGEQFF
few TRBJ2-1 TRBV5-1 TRBD2 TGCGCCAGCAGCTGGGTTCCCAACGGACTAGCGGGAGGGCGCCTCAATGAGCAGTTCTTC CASSWVPNGLAGGRLNEQFF